The entry below describes one T cell receptor beta chain. The study drew participants aged about 18 to 89 years from 24 US areas. Categorization into cohorts depended on clinical history that participants reported. The data are from a study of blood T cell repertoires in COVID-19. Study in general: The United States, Italy and Spain were the sources of the acute and convalescent COVID-19 samples.

The CDR3 has 17 residues. V lost 0 bases and J 2 bases, leaving 14 bases between the germline ends. Germline V gene sequence: CDR1 MNHEY, CDR2 SVGEGT. In the original workflow: Reference gene primer amplification gave estimated nucleated cell counts. Method: immunoSEQ multiplex PCR; TCRdb's copy keeps in-frame clones and lacks some. D and trimming come from the DNA, and the V and J calls and clone size come from that table. The repertoire holds some 200,000 clones, approximately 80% seen once, with 7.4% in the top ten. The sequence was collected from a woman aged 40 to 49 with acute COVID-19. The specimen sequenced was PBMCs or T cells enriched from blood (not recorded which). The V and J genes are TRBV6-2 or TRBV6-3 and TRBJ1-5; possible D gene TRBD1, 5 bases. CDR3 sequence reads: CASSYSQGGMGNQPQHF. The CDR3 DNA reads as TGTGCCAGCAGTTACTCTCAGGGAGGAATGGGCAATCAGCCCCAGCATTTT.